The 12 T cell receptor beta chains below all came from one sample that was sequenced in a study of TIL therapy for anti-PD-1-resistant metastatic lung cancer (TCRdb year 2021). Using bias-controlled multiplex PCR with the immunoSEQ v3 hsTCRB kit, the TCR beta CDR3 regions were amplified from genomic DNA. In its TCRdb copy, this immuneACCESS table keeps in-frame sequences only and misses some clones. Where compared with another copy, unresolved V genes explain less than half of these, and the others have no known cause. The sample has under 65,000 clones on record, about 81% of them singletons. Less than 3.5% of the sample is taken by the ten largest. The label giving this sample's time point can be read as: pre-treatment sample, taken before nivolumab and TIL therapy. The sequenced sample was blood, obtained at baseline. These receptor sequences come from a person between 30 and 79 years old with non-small cell lung cancer.

The J gene is TRBJ2-7, the V gene TRBV5-1, with a tentative D call TRBD2 (6 bases). Germline loops: CDR1 SGHRS, CDR2 YFSETQ. This CDR3 spans 14 amino acids. V was pared by 5 bases and J by 5 bases, with 17 bases between. The CDR3 DNA sequence: TGCGCCAGCAGGGCGGACTACCAACGCGACGAGCAGTACTTC. Translated: CASRADYQRDEQYF.

This chain connects TRBV4-1 to TRBJ1-5; TRBD1 matches 8 bases. Germline CDR1 and CDR2: MGHRA and YSYEKL. With 1 base clipped from V and 4 bases from J, the junction kept 3 bases outside the gene matches. This CDR3 spans 15 amino acids. The CDR3 region is CASSQAHRGNQPQHF. As DNA, the CDR3 is TGCGCCAGCAGCCAAGCGCACAGGGGGAATCAGCCCCAGCATTTT.

CDR3 sequence: CSVSGQGARIRDEQYF. CDR3 sequence (DNA): TGCAGCGTCTCCGGACAGGGGGCAAGGATTCGGGACGAGCAGTACTTC. This chain connects TRBV29-1 to TRBJ2-7, with TRBD1 identical over 11 bases. Germline V lookup: CDR1 SQVTM, CDR2 ANQGSEA. The junction had 15 bases not matched to a gene; V was cut back by 6 bases and J by 5 bases. The CDR3 runs to 16 residues.

The rearrangement uses TRBV5-4 and TRBJ2-3; 12 bases are a match to TRBD2. The germline gives CDR1 SGHNT, CDR2 YYREEE (reference sequence). The J segment lost 7 bases and the V segment lost 5 bases, leaving 14 bases of the junction unmatched. The CDR3 sequence is 17 residues long. CDR3 sequence: CASSHIGTSGSLYTQYF. The DNA of the CDR3 is TGTGCCAGCAGTCATATCGGGACTAGCGGGTCTTTGTATACGCAGTATTTT. Combining the CDR3 with reference TRBV5-4 and TRBJ2-3 gives the whole variable domain ETGVTQSPTHLIKTRGQQVTLRCSSQSGHNTVSWYQQALGQGPQFIFQYYREEENGRGNFPPRFSGLQFPNYSSELNVNALELDDSALYLCASSHIGTSGSLYTQYFGPGTRLTVL.

The chain uses TRBV10-1 and TRBJ1-6; D might be TRBD1 (5 bases). The CDR3 totals 18 residues. The germline CDR1 and CDR2 sequences are WNHNN and SYGVQD (reference sequence). Trimming shortened V by 6 bases and J by 0 bases, and 18 bases separated the two germline ends. The chain's CDR3 is CASRHRRGVSSYNSPLHF. For the CDR3, the DNA is TGCGCCAGCAGGCACAGGCGGGGGGTAAGCTCCTATAATTCACCCCTCCACTTT.

The chain has TRBV5-1 and TRBJ1-6; D is undetermined. CDR3 length: 14 residues. Germline CDR1 reads SGHRS; CDR2 reads YFSETQ. Trimming removed 3 bases from V and 7 bases from J, with 11 bases in between. CDR3 DNA: TGCGCCAGCAGCTCCGCCAGGACGAATTCACCCCTCCACTTT. Residues: CASSSARTNSPLHF.

In its sample, this clone was seen once. This chain uses TRBV25-1 with TRBJ1-4; D unresolved. Germline loops: CDR1 MGHDK, CDR2 SYGVNS. V was trimmed by 5 bases and J by 4 bases, leaving 11 bases between them. The CDR3 runs 14 residues. CDR3 amino acids: CASSTRGLNEKLFF. Written as DNA, the CDR3 is TGTGCCAGCAGTACCAGAGGGCTTAATGAAAAACTGTTTTTT.

The chain carries TRBV7-6 and TRBJ2-1; D call uncertain. Trimming took off 0 bases at V and 2 bases at J, with 11 bases between the two ends. Germline V gene data show CDR1 as SGHVS and CDR2 as FNYEAQ. This CDR3 is 16 amino acids long. The CDR3 protein is CASSLAPGKTYNEQFF. CDR3 DNA: TGTGCCAGCAGCTTAGCTCCGGGCAAGACCTACAATGAGCAGTTCTTC.

The J gene is TRBJ2-3, the V gene TRBV20-1; D might be TRBD2 (5 bases). Germline V CDR1 and CDR2: DFQATT, SNEGSKA (reference sequence). Deletions cut 5 bases from V and 6 bases from J, with 9 bases between. The CDR3 length is 11 residues. In DNA form, the CDR3 reads TGCAGTGCTCCCTGGGAGGATACGCAGTATTTT. The encoded protein is CSAPWEDTQYF.

The chain joins TRBV6-6 to TRBJ1-5; 7 bases map to TRBD1. Germline trimming cut 7 bases from V and 6 bases from J; bases unmatched to any gene: 6. Germline V lookup: CDR1 MNHNY, CDR2 SVGAGI (reference sequence). The CDR3 runs 13 residues. DNA of the CDR3: TGTGCCAGCACCGACAGGGTGGCTCAGCCCCAGCATTTT. Protein product: CASTDRVAQPQHF.

This clone has more than one count but fewer than ten. The chain uses TRBV4-2 and TRBJ2-1; weak D call: TRBD2 (6 bases). The V gene's germline CDR1 is LGHNA and CDR2 YNFKEQ. This CDR3 is built from 17 residues. V shed 0 bases and J shed 4 bases, with 16 bases lying between them. Written as DNA, the CDR3 is TGTGCCAGCAGCCAAGATGAAGGTGCGGGGCGGTACAATGAGCAGTTCTTC. The encoded protein is CASSQDEGAGRYNEQFF.

This CDR3 is CASSYQDHRGYYGYTF. DNA of the CDR3: TGTGCCAGCAGTTACCAAGACCACAGGGGGTACTATGGCTACACCTTC. The rearrangement uses TRBV6-5 and TRBJ1-2; TRBD1 matches at 8 bases. This CDR3 contains 16 residues. V was pared by 2 bases and J by 3 bases, with 8 bases of the junction left unmatched. CDR1 is MNHEY, CDR2 SVGAGI, per germline.